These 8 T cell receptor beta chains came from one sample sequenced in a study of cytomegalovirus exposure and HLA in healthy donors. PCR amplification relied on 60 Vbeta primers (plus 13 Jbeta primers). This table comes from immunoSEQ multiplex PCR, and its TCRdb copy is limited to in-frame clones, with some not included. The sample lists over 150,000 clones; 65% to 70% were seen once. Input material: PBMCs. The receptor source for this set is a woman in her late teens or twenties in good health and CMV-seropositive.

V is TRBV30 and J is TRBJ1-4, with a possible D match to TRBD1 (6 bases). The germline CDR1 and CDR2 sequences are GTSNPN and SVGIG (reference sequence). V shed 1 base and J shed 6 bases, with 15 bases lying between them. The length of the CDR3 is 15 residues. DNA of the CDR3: TGTGCCTGGAGTGGGACAGTCGCCGCTTATGAAAAACTGTTTTTT. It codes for CAWSGTVAAYEKLFF.

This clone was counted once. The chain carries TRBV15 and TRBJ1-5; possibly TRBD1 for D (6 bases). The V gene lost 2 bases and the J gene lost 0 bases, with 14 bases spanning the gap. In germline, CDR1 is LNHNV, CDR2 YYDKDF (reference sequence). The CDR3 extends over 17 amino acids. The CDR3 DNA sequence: TGTGCCACCAGCAGAACTGGGACATCCTATAGCAATCAGCCCCAGCATTTT. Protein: CATSRTGTSYSNQPQHF.

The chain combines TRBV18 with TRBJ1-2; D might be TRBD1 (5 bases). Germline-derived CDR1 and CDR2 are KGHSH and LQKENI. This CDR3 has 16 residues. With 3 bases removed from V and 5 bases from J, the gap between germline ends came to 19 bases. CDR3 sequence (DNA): TGTGCCAGCTCACCGTTTTTAGCGGGACGGAGTTATGGCTACACCTTC. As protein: CASSPFLAGRSYGYTF.

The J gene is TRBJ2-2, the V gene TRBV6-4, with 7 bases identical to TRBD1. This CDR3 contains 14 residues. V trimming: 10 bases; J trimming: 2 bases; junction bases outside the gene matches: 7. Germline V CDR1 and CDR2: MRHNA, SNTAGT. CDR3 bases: TGTGCCACACAACAGGGGCCCAACACCGGGGAGCTGTTTTTT. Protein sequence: CATQQGPNTGELFF.

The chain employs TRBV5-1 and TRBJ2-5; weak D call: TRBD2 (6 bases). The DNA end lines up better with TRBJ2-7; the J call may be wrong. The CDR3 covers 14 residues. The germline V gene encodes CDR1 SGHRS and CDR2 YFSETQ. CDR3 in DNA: TGCGCCAGCAGCTTCGGGGGAACCTCCTACGAGCAGTACTTC. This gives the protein CASSFGGTSYEQYF.

The CDR3 reads CASSWGRGMRGYTF. The CDR3 DNA sequence: TGTGCCAGCAGCTGGGGCAGGGGGATGAGGGGCTACACCTTC. This chain uses TRBV5-6 with TRBJ1-2; 7 bases are shared with TRBD1. V was pared by 3 bases and J by 8 bases, with 10 bases of the junction left unmatched. The CDR3 is 14 amino acids. Germline V gene lookup returns CDR1 SGHDT and CDR2 YYEEEE.

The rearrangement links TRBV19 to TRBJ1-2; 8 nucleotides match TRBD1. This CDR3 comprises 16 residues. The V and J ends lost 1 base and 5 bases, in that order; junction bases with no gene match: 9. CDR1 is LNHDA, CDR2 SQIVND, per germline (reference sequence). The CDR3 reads CASSIGRTGPLYGYTF. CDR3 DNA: TGTGCCAGTAGTATAGGGCGGACAGGGCCTCTTTATGGCTACACCTTC.

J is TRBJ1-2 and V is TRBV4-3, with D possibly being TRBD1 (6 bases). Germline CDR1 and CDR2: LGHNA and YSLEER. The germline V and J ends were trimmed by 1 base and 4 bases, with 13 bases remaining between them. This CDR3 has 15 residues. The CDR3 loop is CASSQVTGSAYGYTF. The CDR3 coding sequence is TGCGCCAGCAGCCAAGTAACAGGGAGTGCCTATGGCTACACCTTC.